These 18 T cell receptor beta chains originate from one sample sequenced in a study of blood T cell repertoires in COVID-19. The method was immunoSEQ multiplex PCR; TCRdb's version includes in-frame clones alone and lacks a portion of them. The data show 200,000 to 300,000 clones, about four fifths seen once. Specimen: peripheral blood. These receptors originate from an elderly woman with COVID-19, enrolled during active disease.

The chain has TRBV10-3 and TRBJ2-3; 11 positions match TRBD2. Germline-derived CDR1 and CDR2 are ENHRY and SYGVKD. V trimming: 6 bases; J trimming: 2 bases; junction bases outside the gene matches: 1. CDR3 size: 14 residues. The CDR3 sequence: CAIRGLADTDTQYF. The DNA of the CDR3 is TGTGCCATCAGGGGACTAGCGGACACAGATACGCAGTATTTT.

The CDR3 DNA reads TGTGCCAGCAGCGCCACGGGAGGGTACAATGAGCAGTTCTTC. It specifies CASSATGGYNEQFF. This chain links TRBV7-3 with TRBJ2-1; 8 nucleotides align to TRBD2. Germline V lookup: CDR1 SGHTA, CDR2 FQGTGA. The V and J ends lost 5 bases and 4 bases, in that order; junction bases with no gene match: 4. The CDR3 is made up of 14 amino acids.

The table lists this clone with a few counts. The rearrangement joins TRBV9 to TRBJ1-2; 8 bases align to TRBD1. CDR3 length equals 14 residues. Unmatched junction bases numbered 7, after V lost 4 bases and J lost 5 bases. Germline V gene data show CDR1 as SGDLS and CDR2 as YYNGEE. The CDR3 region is CASSFSQGGYGYTF. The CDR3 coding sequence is TGTGCCAGCAGCTTCTCACAGGGGGGATATGGCTACACCTTC.

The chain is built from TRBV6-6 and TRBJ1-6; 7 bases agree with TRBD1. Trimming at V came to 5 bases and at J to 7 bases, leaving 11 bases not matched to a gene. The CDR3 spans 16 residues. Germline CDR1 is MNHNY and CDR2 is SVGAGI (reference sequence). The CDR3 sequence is CASSTDRQGGNSPLHF. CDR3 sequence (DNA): TGTGCCAGCAGTACAGATCGACAGGGTGGGAATTCACCCCTCCACTTT.

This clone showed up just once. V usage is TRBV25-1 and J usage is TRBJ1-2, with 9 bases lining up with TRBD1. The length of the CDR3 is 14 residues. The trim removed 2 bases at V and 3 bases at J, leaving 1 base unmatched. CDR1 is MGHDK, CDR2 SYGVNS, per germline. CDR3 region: CASSEDRGYYGYTF. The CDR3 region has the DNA TGTGCCAGCAGTGAAGACAGGGGGTACTATGGCTACACCTTC.

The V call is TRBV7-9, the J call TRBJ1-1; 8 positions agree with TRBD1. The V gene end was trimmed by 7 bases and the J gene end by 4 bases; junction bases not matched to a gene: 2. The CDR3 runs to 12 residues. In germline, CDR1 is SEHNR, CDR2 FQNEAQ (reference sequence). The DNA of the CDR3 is TGTGCCAGCAACACAGGGGGCACTGAAGCTTTCTTT. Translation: CASNTGGTEAFF.

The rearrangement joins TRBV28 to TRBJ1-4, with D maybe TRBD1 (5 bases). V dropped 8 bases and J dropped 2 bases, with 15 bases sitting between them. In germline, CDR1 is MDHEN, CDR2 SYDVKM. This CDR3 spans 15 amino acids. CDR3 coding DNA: TGTGCCAGCGGGGCCTCGAGGTCGACTAATGAAAAACTGTTTTTT. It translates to CASGASRSTNEKLFF.

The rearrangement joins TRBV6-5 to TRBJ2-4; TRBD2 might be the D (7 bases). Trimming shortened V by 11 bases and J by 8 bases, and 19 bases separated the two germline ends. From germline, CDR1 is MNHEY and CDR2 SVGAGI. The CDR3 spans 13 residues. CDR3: CAGRGTPWDIQYF. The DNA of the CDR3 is TGTGCCGGGAGGGGGACCCCATGGGACATTCAGTACTTC.

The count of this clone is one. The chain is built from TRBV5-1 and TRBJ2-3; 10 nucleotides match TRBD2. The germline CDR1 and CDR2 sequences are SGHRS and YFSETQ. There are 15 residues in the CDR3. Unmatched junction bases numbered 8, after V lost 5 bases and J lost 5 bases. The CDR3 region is CASRAGTSDRDTQYF. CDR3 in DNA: TGCGCCAGCAGGGCCGGGACTAGCGACAGAGATACGCAGTATTTT.

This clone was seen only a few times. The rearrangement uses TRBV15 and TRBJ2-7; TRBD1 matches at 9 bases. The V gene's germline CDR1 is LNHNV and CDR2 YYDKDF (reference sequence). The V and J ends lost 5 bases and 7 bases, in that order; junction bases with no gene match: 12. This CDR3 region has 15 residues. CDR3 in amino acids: CATSLYRDRANEQYF. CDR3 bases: TGTGCCACCAGCCTTTACCGGGACAGGGCTAATGAGCAGTACTTC.

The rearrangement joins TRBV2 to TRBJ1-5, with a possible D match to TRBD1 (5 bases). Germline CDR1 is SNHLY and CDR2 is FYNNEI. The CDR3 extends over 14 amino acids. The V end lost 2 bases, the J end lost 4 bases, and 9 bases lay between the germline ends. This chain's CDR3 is CASSELGGNQPQHF. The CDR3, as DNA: TGTGCCAGCAGTGAACTTGGGGGGAATCAGCCCCAGCATTTT.

The CDR3 loop is CASSKDARNSPLHF. In nucleotides, the CDR3 is TGTGCCAGCAGCAAAGACGCCAGAAATTCACCCCTCCACTTT. This chain connects TRBV21-1 to TRBJ1-6; TRBD1 was called by the table and not checked on the DNA. TRBV21-1 is deemed a pseudogene. This CDR3 comprises 14 residues.

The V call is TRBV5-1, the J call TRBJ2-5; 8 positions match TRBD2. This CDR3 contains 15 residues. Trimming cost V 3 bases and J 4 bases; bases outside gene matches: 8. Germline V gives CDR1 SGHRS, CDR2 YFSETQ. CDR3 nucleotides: TGCGCCAGCAGCTCGAAGGGACTAGATGGAGAGACCCAGTACTTC. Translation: CASSSKGLDGETQYF.

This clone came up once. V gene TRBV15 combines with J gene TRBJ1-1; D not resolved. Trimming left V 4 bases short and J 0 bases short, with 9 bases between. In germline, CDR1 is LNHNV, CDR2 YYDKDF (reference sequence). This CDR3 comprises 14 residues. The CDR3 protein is CATSTGSLNTEAFF. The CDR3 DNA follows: TGTGCCACCAGCACCGGGAGTCTGAACACTGAAGCTTTCTTT. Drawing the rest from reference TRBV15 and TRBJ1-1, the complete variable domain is DAMVIQNPRYQVTQFGKPVTLSCSQTLNHNVMYWYQQKSSQAPKLLFHYYDKDFNNEADTPDNFQSRRPNTSFCFLDIRSPGLGDTAMYLCATSTGSLNTEAFFGQGTRLTVV.

The CDR3 protein is CASSSTGVVYQETQYF. The CDR3, as DNA: TGTGCCAGCAGTTCTACAGGGGTCGTGTACCAAGAGACCCAGTACTTC. This chain uses TRBV6-2 or TRBV6-3 with TRBJ2-5; 7 nucleotides agree with TRBD1. After removal of 4 bases from V and 0 bases from J, the junction contained 8 bases not matched to a gene. The V gene's germline CDR1 is MNHEY and CDR2 SVGEGT. The CDR3 has 16 amino acids.

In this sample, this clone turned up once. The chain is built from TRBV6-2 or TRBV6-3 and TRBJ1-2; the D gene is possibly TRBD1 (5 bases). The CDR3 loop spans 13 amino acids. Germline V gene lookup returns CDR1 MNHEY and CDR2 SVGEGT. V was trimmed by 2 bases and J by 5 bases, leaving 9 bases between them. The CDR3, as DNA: TGTGCCAGCAGTTACGTCAGGGTTTATGGCTACACCTTC. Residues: CASSYVRVYGYTF.

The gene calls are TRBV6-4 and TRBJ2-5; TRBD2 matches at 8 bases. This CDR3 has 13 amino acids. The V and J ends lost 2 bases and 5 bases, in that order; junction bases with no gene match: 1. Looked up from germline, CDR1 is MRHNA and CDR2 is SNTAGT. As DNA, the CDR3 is TGTGCCAGCAGTGACCGGGAGGGTGAGACCCAGTACTTC. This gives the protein CASSDREGETQYF.

This chain's CDR3 is CAWSVGLGGRNEQFF. DNA for the CDR3: TGTGCCTGGAGTGTAGGGCTAGGAGGGCGCAATGAGCAGTTCTTC. V is TRBV30 and J is TRBJ2-1, with a tentative D call TRBD2 (6 bases). The CDR3 totals 15 residues. V dropped 0 bases and J dropped 6 bases, with 15 bases sitting between them. Germline CDR1 GTSNPN, CDR2 SVGIG (reference sequence).